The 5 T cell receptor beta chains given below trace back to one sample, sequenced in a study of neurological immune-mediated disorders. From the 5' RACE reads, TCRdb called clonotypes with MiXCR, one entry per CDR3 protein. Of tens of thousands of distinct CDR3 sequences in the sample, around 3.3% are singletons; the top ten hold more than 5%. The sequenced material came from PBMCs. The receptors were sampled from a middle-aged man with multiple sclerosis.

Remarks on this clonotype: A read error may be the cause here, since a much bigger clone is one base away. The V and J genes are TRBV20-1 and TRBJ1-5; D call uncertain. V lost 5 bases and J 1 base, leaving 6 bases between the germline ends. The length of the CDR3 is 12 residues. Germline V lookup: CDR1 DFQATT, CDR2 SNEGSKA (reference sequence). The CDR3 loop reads CSAWESNQPQHF. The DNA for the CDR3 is TGCAGTGCTTGGGAAAGCAATCAGCCCCAGCATTTT.

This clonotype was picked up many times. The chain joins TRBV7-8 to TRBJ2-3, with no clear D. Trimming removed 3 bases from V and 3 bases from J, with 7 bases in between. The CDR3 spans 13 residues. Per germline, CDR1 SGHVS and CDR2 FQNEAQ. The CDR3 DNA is TGTGCCAGCAGCTTTTCGGTAACAGATACGCAGTATTTT. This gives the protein CASSFSVTDTQYF. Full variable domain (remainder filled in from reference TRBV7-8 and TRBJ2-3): GAGVSQSPRYKVAKRGQDVALRCDPISGHVSLFWYQQALGQGPEFLTYFQNEAQLDKSGLPSDRFFAERPEGSVSTLKIQRTQQEDSAVYLCASSFSVTDTQYFGPGTRLTVL.

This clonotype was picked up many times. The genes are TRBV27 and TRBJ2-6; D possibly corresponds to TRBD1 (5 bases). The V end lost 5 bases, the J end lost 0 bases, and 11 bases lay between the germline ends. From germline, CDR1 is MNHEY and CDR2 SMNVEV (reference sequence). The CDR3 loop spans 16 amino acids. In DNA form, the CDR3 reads TGTGCCAGCAGTCCGAGACAGCTCTCTGGGGCCAACGTCCTGACTTTC. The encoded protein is CASSPRQLSGANVLTF.

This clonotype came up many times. The CDR3 loop reads CASSFLVGTEAFF. In DNA form, the CDR3 reads TGTGCCAGCAGTTTCTTAGTTGGGACTGAAGCTTTCTTT. The chain combines TRBV12-3 or TRBV12-4 with TRBJ1-1, with D hard to call. Between the trimmed V and J ends, which lost 3 bases and 5 bases, there was a span of 10 bases. This CDR3 comprises 13 residues.

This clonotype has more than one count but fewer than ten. CDR3 loop: CASSPPIGQGTYEQYF. The DNA of the CDR3 is TGTGCCAGCTCACCACCAATTGGACAGGGAACCTACGAGCAGTACTTC. V and J are TRBV18 and TRBJ2-7, with 8 bases aligning to TRBD1. The CDR3 covers 16 residues. Germline lookup yields CDR1 KGHSH and CDR2 LQKENI. V trimming: 0 bases; J trimming: 2 bases; junction bases outside the gene matches: 6.